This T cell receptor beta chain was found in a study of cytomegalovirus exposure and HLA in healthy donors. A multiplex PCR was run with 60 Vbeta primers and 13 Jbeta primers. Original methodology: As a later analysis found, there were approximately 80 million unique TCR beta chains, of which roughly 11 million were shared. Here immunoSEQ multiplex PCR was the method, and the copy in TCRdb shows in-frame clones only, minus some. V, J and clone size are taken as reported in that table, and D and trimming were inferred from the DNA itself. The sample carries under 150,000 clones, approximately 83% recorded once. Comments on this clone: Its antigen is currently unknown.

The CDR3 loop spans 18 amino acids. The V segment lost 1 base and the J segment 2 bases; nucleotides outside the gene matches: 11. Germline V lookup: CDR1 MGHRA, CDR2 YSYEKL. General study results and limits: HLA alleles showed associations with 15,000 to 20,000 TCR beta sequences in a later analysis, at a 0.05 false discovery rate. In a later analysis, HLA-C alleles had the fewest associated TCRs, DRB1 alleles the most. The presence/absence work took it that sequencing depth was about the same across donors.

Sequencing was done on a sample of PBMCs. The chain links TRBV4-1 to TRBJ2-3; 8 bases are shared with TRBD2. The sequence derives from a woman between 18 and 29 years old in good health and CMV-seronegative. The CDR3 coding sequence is TGCGCCAGCAGCCAAGGGCCCCAGCGGGGGACAAACACAGATACGCAGTATTTT. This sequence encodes CASSQGPQRGTNTDTQYF.